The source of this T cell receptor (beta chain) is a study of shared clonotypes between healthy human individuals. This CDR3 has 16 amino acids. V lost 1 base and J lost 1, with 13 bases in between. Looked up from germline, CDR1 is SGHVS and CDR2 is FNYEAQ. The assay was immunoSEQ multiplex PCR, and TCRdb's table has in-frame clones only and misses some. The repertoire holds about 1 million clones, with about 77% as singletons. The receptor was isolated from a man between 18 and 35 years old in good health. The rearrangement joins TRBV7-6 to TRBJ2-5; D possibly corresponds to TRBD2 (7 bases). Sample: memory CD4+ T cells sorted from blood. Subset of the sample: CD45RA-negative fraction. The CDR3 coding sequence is TGTGCCAGCAGCTTAGAAGGGGGGGCGGCCCAAGAGACCCAGTACTTC. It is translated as CASSLEGGAAQETQYF. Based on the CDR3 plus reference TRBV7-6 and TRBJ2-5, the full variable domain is GAGVSQSPRYKVTKRGQDVALRCDPISGHVSLYWYRQALGQGPEFLTYFNYEAQQDKSGLPNDRFSAERPEGSISTLTIQRTEQRDSAMYRCASSLEGGAAQETQYFGPGTRLLVL.